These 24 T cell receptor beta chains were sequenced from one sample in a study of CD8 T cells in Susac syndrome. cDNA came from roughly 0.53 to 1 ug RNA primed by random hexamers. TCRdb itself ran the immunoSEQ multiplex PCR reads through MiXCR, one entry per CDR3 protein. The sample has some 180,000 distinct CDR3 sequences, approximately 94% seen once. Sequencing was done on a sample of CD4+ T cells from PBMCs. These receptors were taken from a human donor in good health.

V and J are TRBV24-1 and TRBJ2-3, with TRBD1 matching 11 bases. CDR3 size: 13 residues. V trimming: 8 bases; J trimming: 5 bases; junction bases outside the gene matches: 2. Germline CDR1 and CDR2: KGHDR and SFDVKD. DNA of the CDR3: TGTGCCACCACTGGGACAGGGGGAGATACGCAGTATTTT. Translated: CATTGTGGDTQYF.

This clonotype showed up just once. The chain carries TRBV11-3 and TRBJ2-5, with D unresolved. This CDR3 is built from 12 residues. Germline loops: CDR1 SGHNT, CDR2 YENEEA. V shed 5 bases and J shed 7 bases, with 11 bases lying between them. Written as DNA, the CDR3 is TGTGCCAGCAGCATGGCAGGCGGGACCCAGTACTTC. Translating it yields CASSMAGGTQYF.

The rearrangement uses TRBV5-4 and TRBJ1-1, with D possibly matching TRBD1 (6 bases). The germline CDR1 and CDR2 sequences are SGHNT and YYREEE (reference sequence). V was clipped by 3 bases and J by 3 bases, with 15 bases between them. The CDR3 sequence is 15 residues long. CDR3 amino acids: CASSSLRGAYTEAFF. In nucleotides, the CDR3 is TGTGCCAGCAGCTCCCTGCGGGGGGCCTACACTGAAGCTTTCTTT.

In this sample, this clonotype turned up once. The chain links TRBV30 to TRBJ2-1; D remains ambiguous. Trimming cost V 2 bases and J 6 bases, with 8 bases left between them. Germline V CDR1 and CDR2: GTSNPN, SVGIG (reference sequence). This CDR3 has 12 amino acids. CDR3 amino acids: CAWSKHRNEQFF. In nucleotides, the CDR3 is TGTGCCTGGAGTAAACACCGCAATGAGCAGTTCTTC.

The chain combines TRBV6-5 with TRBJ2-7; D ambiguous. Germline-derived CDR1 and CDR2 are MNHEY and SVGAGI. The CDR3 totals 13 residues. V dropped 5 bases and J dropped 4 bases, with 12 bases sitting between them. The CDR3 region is CASSPYPRYEQYF. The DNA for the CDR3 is TGTGCCAGCAGTCCATACCCAAGGTACGAGCAGTACTTC.

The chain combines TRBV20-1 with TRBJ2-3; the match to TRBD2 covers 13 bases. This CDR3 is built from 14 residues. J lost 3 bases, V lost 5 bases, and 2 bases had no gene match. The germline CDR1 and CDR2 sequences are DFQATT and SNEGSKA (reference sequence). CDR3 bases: TGCAGTGCTTCGACTAGCGGGAGGACAGATACGCAGTATTTT. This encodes CSASTSGRTDTQYF.

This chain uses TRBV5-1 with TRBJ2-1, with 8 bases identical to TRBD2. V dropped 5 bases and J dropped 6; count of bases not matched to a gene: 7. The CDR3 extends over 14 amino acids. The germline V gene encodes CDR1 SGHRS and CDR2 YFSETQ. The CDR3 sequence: CASRKAGGVNEQFF. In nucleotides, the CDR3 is TGCGCCAGCAGAAAGGCGGGAGGCGTCAATGAGCAGTTCTTC.

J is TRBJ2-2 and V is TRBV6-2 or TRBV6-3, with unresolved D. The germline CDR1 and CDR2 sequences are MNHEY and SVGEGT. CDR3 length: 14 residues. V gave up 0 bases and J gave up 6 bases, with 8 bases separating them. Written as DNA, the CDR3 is TGTGCCAGCAGTTACTCGCGGAGCGCCGGGGAGCTGTTTTTT. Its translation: CASSYSRSAGELFF.

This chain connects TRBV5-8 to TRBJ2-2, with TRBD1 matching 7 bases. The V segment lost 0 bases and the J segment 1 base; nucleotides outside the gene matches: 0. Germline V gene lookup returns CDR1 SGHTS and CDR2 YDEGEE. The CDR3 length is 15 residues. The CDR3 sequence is CASSLGDRNTGELFF. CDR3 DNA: TGTGCCAGCAGCTTGGGGGACAGGAACACCGGGGAGCTGTTTTTT.

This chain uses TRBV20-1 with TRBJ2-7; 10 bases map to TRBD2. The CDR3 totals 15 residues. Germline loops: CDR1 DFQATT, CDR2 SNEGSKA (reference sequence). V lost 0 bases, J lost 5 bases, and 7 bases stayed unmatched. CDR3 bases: TGCAGTGCTAGAGACCTAGCGGGAGTCGGAAACGAGCAGTACTTC. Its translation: CSARDLAGVGNEQYF.

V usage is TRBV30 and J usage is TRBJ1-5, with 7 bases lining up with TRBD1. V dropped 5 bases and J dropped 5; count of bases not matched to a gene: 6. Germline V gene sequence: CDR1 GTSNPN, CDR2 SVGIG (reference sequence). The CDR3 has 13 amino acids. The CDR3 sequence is CAWGLTGDQPQHF. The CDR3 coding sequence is TGTGCCTGGGGCCTCACAGGGGATCAGCCCCAGCATTTT.

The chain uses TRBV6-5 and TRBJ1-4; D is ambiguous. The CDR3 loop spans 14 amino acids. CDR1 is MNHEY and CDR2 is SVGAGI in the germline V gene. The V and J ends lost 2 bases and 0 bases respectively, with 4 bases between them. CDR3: CASSYEATNEKLFF. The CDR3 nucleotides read TGTGCCAGCAGTTACGAGGCAACTAATGAAAAACTGTTTTTT.

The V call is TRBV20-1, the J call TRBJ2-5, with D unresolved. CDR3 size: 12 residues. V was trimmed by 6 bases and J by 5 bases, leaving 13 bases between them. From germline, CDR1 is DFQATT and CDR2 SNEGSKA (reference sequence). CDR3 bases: TGCAGTGCCCCCTTACTGTCCGAGACCCAGTACTTC. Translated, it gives CSAPLLSETQYF.

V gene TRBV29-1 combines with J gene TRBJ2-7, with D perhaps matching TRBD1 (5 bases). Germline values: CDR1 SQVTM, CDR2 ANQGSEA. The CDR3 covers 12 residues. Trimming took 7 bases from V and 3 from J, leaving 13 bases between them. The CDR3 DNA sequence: TGCAGCGCCTACGGGCAGGGCTACGAGCAGTACTTC. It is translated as CSAYGQGYEQYF.

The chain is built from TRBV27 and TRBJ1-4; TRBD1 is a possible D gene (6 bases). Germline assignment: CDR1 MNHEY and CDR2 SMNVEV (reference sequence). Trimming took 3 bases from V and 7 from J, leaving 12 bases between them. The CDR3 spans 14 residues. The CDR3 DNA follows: TGTGCCAGCAGTTTTGGCGGGGGGCCTGAAAAACTGTTTTTT. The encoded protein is CASSFGGGPEKLFF.

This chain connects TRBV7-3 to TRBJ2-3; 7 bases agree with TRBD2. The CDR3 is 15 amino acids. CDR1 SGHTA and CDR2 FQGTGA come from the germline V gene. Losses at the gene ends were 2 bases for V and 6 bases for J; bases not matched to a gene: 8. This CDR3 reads CASSLSRTSGDTQYF. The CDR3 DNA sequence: TGTGCCAGCAGCTTATCCCGGACTAGTGGGGATACGCAGTATTTT.

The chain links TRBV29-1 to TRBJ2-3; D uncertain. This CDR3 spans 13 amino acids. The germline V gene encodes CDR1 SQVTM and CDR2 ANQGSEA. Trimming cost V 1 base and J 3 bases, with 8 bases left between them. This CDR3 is CSVEAYQTDTQYF. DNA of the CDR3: TGCAGCGTTGAAGCCTACCAAACAGATACGCAGTATTTT.

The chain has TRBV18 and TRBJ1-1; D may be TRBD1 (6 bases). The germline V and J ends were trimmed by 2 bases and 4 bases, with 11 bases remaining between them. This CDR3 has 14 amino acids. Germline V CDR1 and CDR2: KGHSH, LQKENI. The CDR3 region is CASSPSQGSTEAFF. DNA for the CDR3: TGTGCCAGCTCACCAAGTCAGGGGAGCACTGAAGCTTTCTTT.

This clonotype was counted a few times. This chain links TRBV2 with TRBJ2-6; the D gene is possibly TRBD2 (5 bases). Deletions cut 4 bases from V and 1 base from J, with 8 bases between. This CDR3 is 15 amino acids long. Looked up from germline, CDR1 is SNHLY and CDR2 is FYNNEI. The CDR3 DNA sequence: TGTGCCAGCAGTGCCCGGGGATCTGGGGCCAACGTCCTGACTTTC. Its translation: CASSARGSGANVLTF.

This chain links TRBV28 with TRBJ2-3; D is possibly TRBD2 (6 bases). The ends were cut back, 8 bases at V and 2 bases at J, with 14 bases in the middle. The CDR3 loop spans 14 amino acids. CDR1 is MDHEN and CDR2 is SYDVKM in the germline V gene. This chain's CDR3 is CASGGSVFTDTQYF. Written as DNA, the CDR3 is TGTGCCAGCGGGGGGAGCGTATTCACAGATACGCAGTATTTT.

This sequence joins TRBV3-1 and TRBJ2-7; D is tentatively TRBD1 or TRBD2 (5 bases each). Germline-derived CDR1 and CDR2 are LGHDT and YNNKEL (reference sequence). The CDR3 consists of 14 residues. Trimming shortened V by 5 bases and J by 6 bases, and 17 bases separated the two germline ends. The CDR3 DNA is TGTGCCAGCAGCACTAACGCGAGGGGTTCCGAGCAGTACTTC. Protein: CASSTNARGSEQYF.

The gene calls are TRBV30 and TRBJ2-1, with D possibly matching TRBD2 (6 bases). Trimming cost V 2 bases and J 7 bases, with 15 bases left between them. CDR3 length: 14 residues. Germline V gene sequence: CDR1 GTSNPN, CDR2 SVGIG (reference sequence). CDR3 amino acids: CAWSTGVALNEQFF. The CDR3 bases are TGTGCCTGGAGTACGGGGGTAGCCCTAAATGAGCAGTTCTTC.

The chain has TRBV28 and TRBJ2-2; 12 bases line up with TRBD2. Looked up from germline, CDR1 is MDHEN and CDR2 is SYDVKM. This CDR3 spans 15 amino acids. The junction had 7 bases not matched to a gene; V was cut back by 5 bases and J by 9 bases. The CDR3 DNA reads TGTGCCAGCAGTCCTCGACTAGCGGGAGAACGGGAGCTGTTTTTT. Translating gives CASSPRLAGERELFF.

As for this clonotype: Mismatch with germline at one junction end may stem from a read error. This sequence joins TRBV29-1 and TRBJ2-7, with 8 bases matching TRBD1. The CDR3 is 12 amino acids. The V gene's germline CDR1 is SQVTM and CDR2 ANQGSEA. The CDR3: CSAEQGAYEQYF. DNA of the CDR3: TGCAGCGCTGAACAGGGGGCCTACGAGCAGTACTTC.